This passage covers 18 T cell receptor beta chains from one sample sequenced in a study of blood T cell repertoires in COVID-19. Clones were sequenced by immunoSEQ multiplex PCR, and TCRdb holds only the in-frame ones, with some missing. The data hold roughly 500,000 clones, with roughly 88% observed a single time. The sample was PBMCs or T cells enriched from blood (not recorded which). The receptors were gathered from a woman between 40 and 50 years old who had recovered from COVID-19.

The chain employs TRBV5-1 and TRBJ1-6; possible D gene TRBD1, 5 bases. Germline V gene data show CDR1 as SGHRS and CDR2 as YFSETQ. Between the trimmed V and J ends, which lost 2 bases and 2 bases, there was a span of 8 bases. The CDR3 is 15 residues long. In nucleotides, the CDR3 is TGCGCCAGCAGCTTCCTGGGGCCCTATAATTCACCCCTCCACTTT. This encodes CASSFLGPYNSPLHF.

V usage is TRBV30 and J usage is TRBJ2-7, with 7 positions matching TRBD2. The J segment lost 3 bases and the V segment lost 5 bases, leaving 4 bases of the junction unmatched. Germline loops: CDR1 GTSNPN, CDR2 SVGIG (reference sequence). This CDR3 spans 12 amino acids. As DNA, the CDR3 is TGTGCCTGGGCTTCTAGCGGCTACGAGCAGTACTTC. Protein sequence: CAWASSGYEQYF.

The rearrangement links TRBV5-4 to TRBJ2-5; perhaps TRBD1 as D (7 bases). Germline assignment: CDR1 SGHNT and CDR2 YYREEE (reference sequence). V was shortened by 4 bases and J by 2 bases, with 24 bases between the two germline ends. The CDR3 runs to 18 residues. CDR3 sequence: CASSLSGGFGRGQETQYF. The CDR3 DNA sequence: TGTGCCAGCAGCCTATCAGGGGGGTTCGGACGGGGGCAAGAGACCCAGTACTTC.

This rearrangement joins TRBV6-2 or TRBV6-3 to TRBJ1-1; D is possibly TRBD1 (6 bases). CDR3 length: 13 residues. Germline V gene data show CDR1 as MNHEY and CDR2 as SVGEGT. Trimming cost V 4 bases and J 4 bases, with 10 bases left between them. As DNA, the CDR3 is TGTGCCAGCAGTTTCGGGACATCCACTGAAGCTTTCTTT. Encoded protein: CASSFGTSTEAFF.

The CDR3 nucleotides are TGCGCCAGCAGCCAAGAAAAAGCGGGAGGAATCAATGAGCAGTTCTTC. Translation gives CASSQEKAGGINEQFF. V usage is TRBV4-1 and J usage is TRBJ2-1; 9 bases agree with TRBD2. The V segment lost 0 bases and the J segment 6 bases; nucleotides outside the gene matches: 6. The CDR3 totals 16 residues. Germline assignment: CDR1 MGHRA and CDR2 YSYEKL.

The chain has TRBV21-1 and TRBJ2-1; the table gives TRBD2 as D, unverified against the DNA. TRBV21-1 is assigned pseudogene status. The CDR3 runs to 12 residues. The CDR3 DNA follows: TGTGCCAGCAGCAACTATAACAATGAGCAGTTCTTC. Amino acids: CASSNYNNEQFF.

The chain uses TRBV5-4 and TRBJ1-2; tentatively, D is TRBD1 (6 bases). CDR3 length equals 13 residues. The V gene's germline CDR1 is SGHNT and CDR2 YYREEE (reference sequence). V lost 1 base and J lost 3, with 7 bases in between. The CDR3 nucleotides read TGTGCCAGCAGCTTGAACAGGGACTATGGCTACACCTTC. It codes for CASSLNRDYGYTF.

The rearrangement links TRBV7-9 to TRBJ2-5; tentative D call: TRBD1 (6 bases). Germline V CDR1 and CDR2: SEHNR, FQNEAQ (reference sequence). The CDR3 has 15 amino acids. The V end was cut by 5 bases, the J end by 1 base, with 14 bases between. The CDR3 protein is CASSKTGAIQETQYF. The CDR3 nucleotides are TGTGCCAGCAGCAAGACAGGAGCCATCCAAGAGACCCAGTACTTC.

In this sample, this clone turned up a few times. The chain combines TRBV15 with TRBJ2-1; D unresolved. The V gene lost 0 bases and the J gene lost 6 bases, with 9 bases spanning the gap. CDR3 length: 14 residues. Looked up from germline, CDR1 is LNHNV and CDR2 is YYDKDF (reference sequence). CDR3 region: CATSRERFLNEQFF. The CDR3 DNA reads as TGTGCCACCAGCAGAGAACGGTTCCTCAATGAGCAGTTCTTC.

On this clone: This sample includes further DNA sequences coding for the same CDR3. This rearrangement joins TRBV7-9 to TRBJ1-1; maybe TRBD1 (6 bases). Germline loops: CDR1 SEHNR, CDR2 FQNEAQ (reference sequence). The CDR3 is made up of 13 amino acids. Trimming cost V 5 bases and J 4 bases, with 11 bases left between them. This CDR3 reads CASSKQGGTEAFF. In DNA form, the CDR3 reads TGTGCCAGCAGCAAACAGGGCGGCACTGAAGCTTTCTTT.

The CDR3 DNA sequence: TGTGCCAGCTCTCCTCTGGGGAGAGGACTGAACACTGAAGCTTTCTTT. Translating gives CASSPLGRGLNTEAFF. The rearrangement links TRBV18 to TRBJ1-1; no clear D. The V end was cut by 6 bases, the J end by 0 bases, with 17 bases between. The CDR3 has 16 residues. Germline CDR1 KGHSH, CDR2 LQKENI. The whole variable domain, filled in from reference TRBV18 and TRBJ1-1, reads NAGVMQNPRHLVRRRGQEARLRCSPMKGHSHVYWYRQLPEEGLKFMVYLQKENIIDESGMPKERFSAEFPKEGPSILRIQQVVRGDSAAYFCASSPLGRGLNTEAFFGQGTRLTVV.

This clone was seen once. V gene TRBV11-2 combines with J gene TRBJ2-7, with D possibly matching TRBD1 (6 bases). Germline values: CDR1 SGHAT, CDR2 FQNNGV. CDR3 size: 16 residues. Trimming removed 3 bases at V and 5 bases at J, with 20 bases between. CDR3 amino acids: CASSFTGGITDHEQYF. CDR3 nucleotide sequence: TGTGCCAGCAGCTTTACTGGGGGCATAACAGATCACGAGCAGTACTTC.

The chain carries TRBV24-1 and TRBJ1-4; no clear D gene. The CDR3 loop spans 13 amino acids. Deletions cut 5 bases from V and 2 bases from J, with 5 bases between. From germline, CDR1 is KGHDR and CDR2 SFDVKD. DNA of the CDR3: TGTGCCACCAGTGCAGGTACTAATGAAAAACTGTTTTTT. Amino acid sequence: CATSAGTNEKLFF.

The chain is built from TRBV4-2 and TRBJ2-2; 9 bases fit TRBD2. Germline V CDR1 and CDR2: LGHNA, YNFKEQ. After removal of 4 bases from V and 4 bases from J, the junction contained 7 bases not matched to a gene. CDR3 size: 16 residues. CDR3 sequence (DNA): TGTGCCAGCAGCCCGGCGTGGCGGGAGGGCACCGGGGAGCTGTTTTTT. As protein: CASSPAWREGTGELFF.

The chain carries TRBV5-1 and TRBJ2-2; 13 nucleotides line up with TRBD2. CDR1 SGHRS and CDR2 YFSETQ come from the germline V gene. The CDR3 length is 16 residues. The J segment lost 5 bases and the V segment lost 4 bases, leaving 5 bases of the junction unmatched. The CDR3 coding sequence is TGCGCCAGCAGCGGAGGACTAGCGGGAGTAACCGGGGAGCTGTTTTTT. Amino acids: CASSGGLAGVTGELFF.

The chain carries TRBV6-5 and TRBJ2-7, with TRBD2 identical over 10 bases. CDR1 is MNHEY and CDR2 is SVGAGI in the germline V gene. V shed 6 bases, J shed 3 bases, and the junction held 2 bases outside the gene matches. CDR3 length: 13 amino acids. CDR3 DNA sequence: TGTGCCAGCAGGCTAGCGGGAGACTACGAGCAGTACTTC. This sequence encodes CASRLAGDYEQYF.

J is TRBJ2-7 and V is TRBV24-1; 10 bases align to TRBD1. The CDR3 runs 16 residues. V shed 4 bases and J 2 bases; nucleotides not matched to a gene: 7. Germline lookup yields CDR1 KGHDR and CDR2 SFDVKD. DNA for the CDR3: TGTGCCACCAGTGAAACCGGGACAGGGGCTACCTACGAGCAGTACTTC. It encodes CATSETGTGATYEQYF.

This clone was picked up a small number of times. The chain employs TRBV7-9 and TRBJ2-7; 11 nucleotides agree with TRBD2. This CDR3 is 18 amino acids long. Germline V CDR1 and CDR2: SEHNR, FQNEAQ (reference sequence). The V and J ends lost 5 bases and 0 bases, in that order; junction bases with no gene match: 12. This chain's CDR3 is CASSPPGTSGKISYEQYF. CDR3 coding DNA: TGTGCCAGCAGCCCCCCCGGGACTAGCGGAAAGATCTCCTACGAGCAGTACTTC.